This entry describes one T cell receptor (beta chain). As processed by the authors: How many nucleated cells were present was estimated from reference gene primer amplification. Clones were read by immunoSEQ multiplex PCR, and TCRdb kept only the in-frame ones, dropping some. That table supplies the V and J calls and clone size; D and trimming were determined from the DNA. The sample lists approximately 250,000 clones, 80% to 95% occurring once. This record comes from a study of blood T cell repertoires in COVID-19. The CDR3 spans 15 residues. Germline assignment: CDR1 LGHNT and CDR2 FRNRAP. V was pared by 0 bases and J by 0 bases, with 9 bases between. Someone with COVID-19 had been met by exposed participants within 2 weeks before study entry.

The sample comprised PBMCs or T cells enriched from blood (not recorded which). The clonotype was recovered from a middle-aged man who had been exposed to COVID-19. This chain links TRBV12-5 with TRBJ2-7, with D possibly matching TRBD1 (6 bases). For the CDR3, the DNA is TGTGCTAGTGGTTTGGTGGCAGGGGACTCCTACGAGCAGTACTTC. It is translated as CASGLVAGDSYEQYF.